These 16 T cell receptor beta chains originate from one sample sequenced in a study of regulatory T cells in long-lasting Graves disease. As for time point: newly diagnosed GD, antithyroid drugs for less than 3 months. Generation of the TCR library employed RNA extracted from PBMCs. Researchers made TCR beta libraries by using iRepertoire HTBI primers and running Arm-PCR on CDR3 regions. TCRdb reprocessed the multiplex PCR reads with MiXCR, giving one entry per CDR3 protein. The data hold about 620,000 distinct CDR3 sequences, with 16% observed a single time. In addition, the sample was reused for a study of T cells in Graves' hyperthyroidism and ophthalmopathy.

The material sequenced was peripheral blood mononuclear cells (PBMCs), taken at new diagnosis, from a patient treated with antithyroid drugs. Receptor source: a woman younger than 45 with Graves disease.

In its sample, this clonotype was seen many times. V is TRBV2 and J is TRBJ2-7; D remains unclear. CDR3 length equals 13 residues. Germline V gene data show CDR1 as SNHLY and CDR2 as FYNNEI. The germline V and J ends were trimmed by 2 bases and 2 bases, with 7 bases remaining between them. The DNA for the CDR3 is TGTGCCAGCAGTGAAAGGTACACCTACGAGCAGTACTTC. Protein product: CASSERYTYEQYF. Complete variable domain (other parts from reference TRBV2 and TRBJ2-7): EPEVTQTPSHQVTQMGQEVILRCVPISNHLYFYWYRQILGQKVEFLVSFYNNEISEKSEIFDDQFSVERPDGSNFTLKIRSTKLEDSAMYFCASSERYTYEQYFGPGTRLTVT.

This clonotype was detected many times. The chain links TRBV7-9 to TRBJ2-5, with D possibly matching TRBD2 (6 bases). Germline CDR1 reads SEHNR; CDR2 reads FQNEAQ (reference sequence). V lost 5 bases and J lost 1, with 17 bases in between. The length of the CDR3 is 16 residues. The CDR3 sequence is CASSETRGKPQETQYF. CDR3 nucleotide sequence: TGTGCCAGCAGCGAGACCCGGGGGAAACCCCAAGAGACCCAGTACTTC.

On this clonotype itself: It is likely a read error, because the conserved phenylalanine at the end of the CDR3 is missing. V gene TRBV3-1 combines with J gene TRBJ2-4, with D possibly being TRBD1 (5 bases). The CDR3 has 15 amino acids. CDR1 is LGHDT and CDR2 is YNNKEL in the germline V gene (reference sequence). Trimming cost V 0 bases and J 7 bases, with 13 bases left between them. CDR3 DNA sequence: TGTGCCAGCAGCCAAGACGTAAGGGGATTGAACATTCAGTACCTC. It encodes CASSQDVRGLNIQYL.

This clonotype came up many times. The chain links TRBV2 to TRBJ2-7, with a tentative D call TRBD2 (5 bases). Germline values: CDR1 SNHLY, CDR2 FYNNEI. Trimming removed 8 bases from V and 0 bases from J, with 8 bases in between. This CDR3 spans 12 amino acids. The CDR3 is CASSAGSYEQYF. CDR3 coding DNA: TGTGCCAGCTCGGCGGGCTCCTACGAGCAGTACTTC.

This clonotype was recorded many times. CDR3 amino acids: CAWSVTQETQYF. As DNA, the CDR3 is TGTGCCTGGAGTGTAACACAAGAGACCCAGTACTTC. V gene TRBV30 combines with J gene TRBJ2-5; D not certain. The CDR3 covers 12 residues. V gave up 0 bases and J gave up 2 bases, with 4 bases separating them. Germline CDR1 GTSNPN, CDR2 SVGIG (reference sequence).

This clonotype was seen a few times. The V call is TRBV30, the J call TRBJ2-2; D unclear. Deletions cut 3 bases from V and 0 bases from J, with 11 bases between. The CDR3 runs 15 residues. The germline CDR1 and CDR2 sequences are GTSNPN and SVGIG (reference sequence). The CDR3 is CAWRPSQTNTGELFF. The CDR3 bases are TGTGCCTGGAGGCCCAGCCAAACGAACACCGGGGAGCTGTTTTTT.

The chain carries TRBV28 and TRBJ2-1; D is uncertain. Germline assignment: CDR1 MDHEN and CDR2 SYDVKM. The CDR3 has 15 residues. The V end lost 3 bases, the J end lost 0 bases, and 9 bases lay between the germline ends. CDR3 residues: CASSFGPASYNEQFF. The CDR3 DNA is TGTGCCAGCAGTTTTGGGCCAGCCTCCTACAATGAGCAGTTCTTC.

This clonotype was counted ten times or more. The V gene is TRBV11-2, the J gene TRBJ2-7, with D perhaps matching TRBD1 (5 bases). This CDR3 contains 13 residues. Per the germline V gene, CDR1 is SGHAT and CDR2 is FQNNGV. The V gene lost 0 bases and the J gene lost 9 bases, with 12 bases spanning the gap. CDR3 DNA sequence: TGTGCCAGCAGCTTAGATCAGGGCACGGGGCAGTACTTC. It codes for CASSLDQGTGQYF.

This clonotype was recorded a few times. V and J are TRBV20-1 and TRBJ1-1; D unclear. The CDR3 extends over 14 amino acids. V was cut by 1 base and J by 1 base, with 10 bases left in between. Germline assignment: CDR1 DFQATT and CDR2 SNEGSKA (reference sequence). The CDR3 nucleotides read TGCAGTGCTAGAGGGCCCGGGCGGAACACTGAAGCTTTCTTT. It yields the protein CSARGPGRNTEAFF.

Many counts were recorded for this clonotype. J is TRBJ2-5 and V is TRBV29-1; unclear D gene. V was cut by 5 bases and J by 4 bases, with 11 bases left in between. The CDR3 runs to 12 residues. The germline V gene has CDR1 SQVTM and CDR2 ANQGSEA. CDR3 region: CSVRRTRETQYF. In DNA form, the CDR3 reads TGCAGCGTTCGGCGAACACGAGAGACCCAGTACTTC.

On this clonotype itself: Its ends do not fully match the called genes, so a read error is possible. CDR3 coding DNA: TGTGCCGGCAGTTACTGGGGAACAGATACGCAGTATTTT. It encodes CAGSYWGTDTQYF. The chain employs TRBV6-2 or TRBV6-3 and TRBJ2-3; D not certain. CDR1 and CDR2 (germline): MNHEY, SVGEGT. The CDR3 runs to 13 residues.

The chain uses TRBV24-1 and TRBJ2-3; tentatively, D is TRBD1 (6 bases). This CDR3 has 13 residues. The V gene lost 4 bases and the J gene lost 8 bases, with 12 bases spanning the gap. From germline, CDR1 is KGHDR and CDR2 SFDVKD. CDR3 sequence reads: CATSDWTVATQYF. The CDR3 region has the DNA TGTGCCACCAGTGACTGGACAGTAGCTACGCAGTATTTT.

This clonotype appeared a few times. The V and J genes are TRBV20-1 and TRBJ1-2; D is undetermined. CDR3 length: 15 amino acids. V gave up 0 bases and J gave up 1 base, with 12 bases separating them. CDR1 DFQATT and CDR2 SNEGSKA come from the germline V gene (reference sequence). The CDR3 DNA sequence: TGCAGTGCTAGAGATTATGGCGTCTATAACTATGGCTACACCTTC. Encoded protein: CSARDYGVYNYGYTF.

The chain combines TRBV6-1 with TRBJ1-5, with D perhaps TRBD1 (5 bases). Germline lookup yields CDR1 MNHNS and CDR2 SASEGT. The V gene lost 5 bases and the J gene lost 5 bases, with 16 bases spanning the gap. The CDR3 sequence is 15 residues long. The CDR3 DNA reads TGTGCCAGCAGTACCCTTGGGGGAGGGGATCAGCCCCAGCATTTT. Its translation is CASSTLGGGDQPQHF.

This clonotype was observed many times. V gene TRBV20-1 combines with J gene TRBJ2-5; TRBD1 matches at 7 bases. With V trimmed by 5 bases and J by 4 bases, 4 bases remained unmatched. The CDR3 covers 12 residues. CDR1 and CDR2 from the germline V gene are DFQATT and SNEGSKA (reference sequence). The CDR3 DNA is TGCAGTGCTGAGCGACAGGGAGAGACCCAGTACTTC. The encoded protein is CSAERQGETQYF.

This clonotype was seen ten or more times. This chain links TRBV2 with TRBJ1-4, with D maybe TRBD1 (6 bases). CDR3 length equals 13 residues. Germline V gives CDR1 SNHLY, CDR2 FYNNEI. The V end lost 9 bases, the J end lost 5 bases, and 13 bases lay between the germline ends. CDR3 coding DNA: TGTGCCAGTCTACAGGGAATAAATGAAAAACTGTTTTTT. As protein: CASLQGINEKLFF.